Listed below are T cell receptor beta chains from one sample, sequenced in a study of cytomegalovirus exposure and HLA in healthy donors. Generated by immunoSEQ multiplex PCR, the TCRdb table keeps only in-frame clones and is missing some. The table has more than 150,000 clones, 70% to 90% seen once. The sample was PBMCs. Source of these receptors: a woman in her 30s in good health and CMV-seronegative. Each CDR3 is given with its conserved first and last residue. The D gene is left open where the match is weak. Clone size is shown for a subset of rows, as once, few, many or a class of expanded clone.

NA	TRBJ1-2	TRBD1	TRBV27	CASSPDRGRWYGYTF	TGTGCCAGCAGTCCCGACAGGGGGCGATGGTACGGCTACACCTTC
NA	TRBJ2-4	NA	TRBV4-3	CASSDVGSAKNSQYF	TGCGCCAGCAGCGATGTTGGGTCGGCCAAAAACAGTCAGTACTTC
NA	TRBJ2-7	TRBD2	TRBV28	CASSSFGEGSYEQYF	TGTGCCAGCAGTTCCTTCGGGGAGGGGTCCTACGAGCAGTACTTC
NA	TRBJ1-4	NA	TRBV6-5	CASSYVSSANEKLFF	TGTGCCAGCAGCTATGTCTCTTCGGCTAATGAAAAACTGTTTTTT
NA	TRBJ2-7	NA	TRBV15	CATSRVGSSYEQYF	TGTGCCACCAGCAGAGTGGGCAGCTCCTACGAGCAGTACTTC
once	TRBJ2-1	TRBD1	TRBV7-2	CASSRGQGDEQFF	TGTGCCAGCAGCCGGGGACAGGGGGATGAGCAGTTCTTC
NA	TRBJ2-7	NA	TRBV28	CASGATNYEQYF	TGTGCCAGCGGGGCTACAAACTACGAGCAGTACTTC
NA	TRBJ1-4	TRBD1	TRBV29-1	CSVRIRGQELFF	TGCAGCGTCAGAATCAGGGGGCAGGAACTGTTTTTT
NA	TRBJ2-7	TRBD2	TRBV30	CACRGLASHEQYF	TGTGCCTGCCGGGGACTAGCGTCCCACGAGCAGTACTTC
NA	TRBJ2-5	NA	TRBV5-6	CASSRKGAGAKETQYF	TGTGCCAGCAGCCGCAAGGGTGCAGGGGCTAAAGAGACCCAGTACTTC
once	TRBJ1-1	TRBD1	TRBV10-3	CAISEGTDIPRLNTEAFF	TGTGCCATCAGTGAGGGGACAGATATTCCCCGACTGAACACTGAAGCTTTCTTT
NA	TRBJ2-2	TRBD2	TRBV27	CASSLLWSQREAGELFF	TGTGCCAGCAGTTTATTGTGGAGTCAGCGGGAGGCCGGGGAGCTGTTTTTT
NA	TRBJ2-2	TRBD2	TRBV5-1	CASSLARGTETGELFF	TGCGCCAGCAGCTTGGCGCGGGGGACGGAGACCGGGGAGCTGTTTTTT
few	TRBJ2-5	TRBD1	TRBV13	CASSPTRGRNQETQYF	TGTGCCAGCAGCCCGACCAGGGGGCGGAATCAAGAGACCCAGTACTTC
once	TRBJ2-7	TRBD2	TRBV19	CASSTGLAELYEQYF	TGTGCCAGTAGTACCGGACTAGCGGAGCTGTACGAGCAGTACTTC
few	TRBJ2-3	NA	TRBV10-3	CAISRRQRMSTDTQYF	TGTGCCATCAGCCGCCGACAGAGAATGAGCACAGATACGCAGTATTTT
NA	TRBJ1-5	TRBD1	TRBV19	CASSDRGDQPQHF	TGTGCCAGTAGTGACAGGGGGGATCAGCCCCAGCATTTT
NA	TRBJ2-1	NA	TRBV10-1	CASSESSISEEQFF	TGCGCCAGCAGTGAGTCTAGCATCTCGGAGGAGCAGTTCTTC